These 32 T cell receptor beta chains share one sample of origin, sequenced in a study of T cells after posttransplantation cyclophosphamide. Repertoires were generated with immunoSEQ multiplex PCR, while TCRdb's copy carries only in-frame clones and drops some. The table includes more than 20,000 clones, 73% detected once. Specimen: memory CD4+ T cells sorted from PBMCs. The receptors here all came from a woman aged 55 to 70 in good health, CMV-negative, and a related stem cell transplant donor.

The chain is built from TRBV7-3 and TRBJ2-5, with D maybe TRBD1 (6 bases). CDR1 is SGHTA and CDR2 is FQGTGA in the germline V gene. CDR3 length: 15 residues. V lost 5 bases to trimming and J lost 1 base, with 14 bases between them. DNA of the CDR3: TGTGCCAGCAGCGGGAACCGGGACACCCAAGAGACCCAGTACTTC. It codes for CASSGNRDTQETQYF.

This chain connects TRBV19 to TRBJ2-1, with 9 nucleotides matching TRBD1. V trimming: 9 bases; J trimming: 6 bases; junction bases outside the gene matches: 6. The germline CDR1 and CDR2 sequences are LNHDA and SQIVND (reference sequence). CDR3 length: 13 amino acids. CDR3 nucleotides: TGTGCCAGCCGGGACAGGGCCTTCAATGAGCAGTTCTTC. The encoded protein is CASRDRAFNEQFF.

The sample holds a few counts of this clone. The chain couples TRBV7-9 to TRBJ2-4; the D gene is possibly TRBD2 (6 bases). The V end lost 3 bases, the J end lost 8 bases, and 11 bases lay between the germline ends. The CDR3 is 13 amino acids. Looked up from germline, CDR1 is SEHNR and CDR2 is FQNEAQ (reference sequence). The chain's CDR3 is CASSLGGLDIQYF. The CDR3 DNA follows: TGTGCCAGCAGCTTGGGGGGTTTGGACATTCAGTACTTC.

The chain links TRBV7-6 to TRBJ1-6; 10 positions agree with TRBD1. Germline CDR1 is SGHVS and CDR2 is FNYEAQ. The CDR3 consists of 14 residues. V was clipped by 5 bases and J by 9 bases; unmatched bases: 4. CDR3: CASSPGQGTSPLHF. In DNA form, the CDR3 reads TGTGCCAGCAGCCCGGGACAGGGGACTTCACCCCTCCACTTT.

V usage is TRBV4-1 and J usage is TRBJ1-2; maybe TRBD1 (6 bases). The ends were cut back, 7 bases at V and 5 bases at J, with 20 bases in the middle. Germline CDR1 reads MGHRA; CDR2 reads YSYEKL. The CDR3 runs to 15 residues. The CDR3: CASTRGPGGGYGYTF. The CDR3 bases are TGCGCCAGCACCAGAGGGCCGGGGGGCGGTTATGGCTACACCTTC.

The chain employs TRBV7-9 and TRBJ2-3; weak D call: TRBD2 (7 bases). The V gene's germline CDR1 is SEHNR and CDR2 FQNEAQ (reference sequence). The CDR3 length is 16 residues. Trimming shortened V by 6 bases and J by 11 bases, and 27 bases separated the two germline ends. DNA of the CDR3: TGTGCCAGCAGGCCACTCGGGCGGGGGCCCCCTTCTGGGCAGTATTTT. Encoded protein: CASRPLGRGPPSGQYF.

The chain joins TRBV30 to TRBJ1-1; D is unclear. Trimming took 5 bases from V and 5 from J, leaving 24 bases between them. This CDR3 contains 16 residues. Germline values: CDR1 GTSNPN, CDR2 SVGIG (reference sequence). CDR3 sequence reads: CAWGSVRSREKTEAFF. In DNA form, the CDR3 reads TGTGCCTGGGGTAGTGTGAGGAGCCGGGAGAAGACTGAAGCTTTCTTT.

The sample holds a few counts of this clone. The genes are TRBV28 and TRBJ2-6; D call uncertain. The CDR3 is 15 amino acids. CDR1 MDHEN and CDR2 SYDVKM come from the germline V gene. Trimming cost V 0 bases and J 1 base, with 4 bases left between them. DNA of the CDR3: TGTGCCAGCAGTTTATGGGAGTCTGGGGCCAACGTCCTGACTTTC. It is translated as CASSLWESGANVLTF. The full variable domain, completed using reference TRBV28 and TRBJ2-6, is DVKVTQSSRYLVKRTGEKVFLECVQDMDHENMFWYRQDPGLGLRLIYFSYDVKMKEKGDIPEGYSVSREKKERFSLILESASTNQTSMYLCASSLWESGANVLTFGAGSRLTVL.

Only a few counts were recorded for this clone. The V call is TRBV5-1, the J call TRBJ2-5; 9 bases fit TRBD2. Germline V gene sequence: CDR1 SGHRS, CDR2 YFSETQ. V gave up 3 bases and J gave up 2 bases; unmatched junction bases: 8. The CDR3 is made up of 16 amino acids. The CDR3 is CASSWGSSGTQETQYF. DNA for the CDR3: TGCGCCAGCAGCTGGGGGTCTAGCGGGACACAAGAGACCCAGTACTTC.

The V and J genes are TRBV7-3 and TRBJ2-2, with D perhaps matching TRBD2 (5 bases). This CDR3 contains 16 residues. Deletions cut 3 bases from V and 0 bases from J, with 11 bases between. The V gene's germline CDR1 is SGHTA and CDR2 FQGTGA. The CDR3 nucleotides are TGTGCCAGCAGCTTGAAGACTACGCCGAACACCGGGGAGCTGTTTTTT. It translates to CASSLKTTPNTGELFF.

This chain links TRBV7-2 with TRBJ2-1; TRBD2 agrees at 10 bases. CDR3 length: 15 residues. CDR1 and CDR2 (germline): SGHTA, FQGNSA. The V and J ends lost 2 bases and 8 bases, in that order; junction bases with no gene match: 6. The CDR3 region is CASSLSTSGAYEQFF. CDR3 nucleotides: TGTGCCAGCAGCTTATCTACTAGCGGGGCGTATGAGCAGTTCTTC.

V gene TRBV2 combines with J gene TRBJ2-7; possibly TRBD2 for D (5 bases). The CDR3 totals 17 residues. Trimming took 2 bases from V and 3 from J, leaving 20 bases between them. Germline V gene lookup returns CDR1 SNHLY and CDR2 FYNNEI. The CDR3 sequence: CASSESGGFFSFYEQYF. The CDR3 coding sequence is TGTGCCAGCAGTGAAAGCGGCGGGTTCTTTTCCTTCTACGAGCAGTACTTC.

This clone was seen more than once but under ten times. The chain uses TRBV5-6 and TRBJ1-4; 9 bases are shared with TRBD1. Germline V gene data show CDR1 as SGHDT and CDR2 as YYEEEE. V gave up 1 base and J gave up 7 bases; unmatched junction bases: 5. This CDR3 has 15 amino acids. The DNA of the CDR3 is TGTGCCAGCAGCTTGCTGGGACAGGGAGGTGAAAAACTGTTTTTT. Amino acids: CASSLLGQGGEKLFF. Complete variable domain (other parts from reference TRBV5-6 and TRBJ1-4): DAGVTQSPTHLIKTRGQQVTLRCSPKSGHDTVSWYQQALGQGPQFIFQYYEEEERQRGNFPDRFSGHQFPNYSSELNVNALLLGDSALYLCASSLLGQGGEKLFFGSGTQLSVL.

This chain connects TRBV11-3 to TRBJ2-7, with D hard to call. The germline V and J ends were trimmed by 2 bases and 3 bases, with 2 bases remaining between them. CDR1 and CDR2 (germline): SGHNT, YENEEA. The CDR3 length is 11 residues. The CDR3 is CASSLHYEQYF. Here the CDR3 DNA reads TGTGCCAGCAGCTTACACTACGAGCAGTACTTC.

V is TRBV5-8 and J is TRBJ1-4, with a possible D match to TRBD1 (6 bases). The CDR3 totals 14 residues. V was shortened by 5 bases and J by 7 bases, with 15 bases between the two germline ends. Germline CDR1 and CDR2: SGHTS and YDEGEE. CDR3 nucleotides: TGTGCCAGCAGATCCGACAGGCTGAGTGAAAAACTGTTTTTT. It yields the protein CASRSDRLSEKLFF.

A single count supports this clone. The chain recombines TRBV20-1 with TRBJ1-2; D is unresolved. The CDR3 extends over 11 amino acids. Germline V gene data show CDR1 as DFQATT and CDR2 as SNEGSKA (reference sequence). With 6 bases removed from V and 4 bases from J, the gap between germline ends came to 9 bases. DNA of the CDR3: TGCAGTGCCCCTAGCCCCTATGGCTACACCTTC. It encodes CSAPSPYGYTF.

The chain uses TRBV27 and TRBJ2-2; D may be TRBD2 (7 bases). CDR1 and CDR2 (germline): MNHEY, SMNVEV (reference sequence). The CDR3 is 17 residues long. The V end lost 8 bases, the J end lost 1 base, and 20 bases lay between the germline ends. The CDR3 DNA sequence: TGTGCCAGCCGATCCTCTGGGGGGGGCGGGAACACCGGGGAGCTGTTTTTT. It yields the protein CASRSSGGGGNTGELFF.

The chain has TRBV4-2 and TRBJ2-7; TRBD1 matches at 8 bases. The germline V gene encodes CDR1 LGHNA and CDR2 YNFKEQ. V lost 4 bases to trimming and J lost 7 bases; unmatched junction nucleotides: 6. This CDR3 comprises 13 residues. The CDR3 loop reads CASSPQGVGEQYF. The CDR3 DNA is TGTGCCAGCAGCCCACAGGGGGTGGGGGAGCAGTACTTC.

This rearrangement joins TRBV9 to TRBJ1-2, with D possibly TRBD1 on 6 matching bases. Deletions cut 4 bases from V and 1 base from J, with 23 bases between. Germline-derived CDR1 and CDR2 are SGDLS and YYNGEE. This CDR3 contains 18 residues. As DNA, the CDR3 is TGTGCCAGCAGCTCTTTATGGGACATACCACAAAGTAACTATGGCTACACCTTC. It translates to CASSSLWDIPQSNYGYTF.

This clone was detected only once. The rearrangement links TRBV18 to TRBJ2-5; D is possibly TRBD2 (5 bases). V gave up 5 bases and J gave up 2 bases, with 15 bases separating them. In germline, CDR1 is KGHSH, CDR2 LQKENI. This CDR3 comprises 15 residues. The CDR3 protein is CASSTTGVPQETQYF. The CDR3 region has the DNA TGTGCCAGCTCAACCACCGGGGTCCCTCAAGAGACCCAGTACTTC.

The chain combines TRBV7-3 with TRBJ2-5; 9 bases are shared with TRBD1. The length of the CDR3 is 14 residues. Germline CDR1 SGHTA, CDR2 FQGTGA. The ends lost 5 bases at V and 2 bases at J; junction bases unmatched: 3. CDR3 region: CASSPGTGQETQYF. The CDR3 DNA follows: TGTGCCAGCAGCCCAGGGACAGGGCAAGAGACCCAGTACTTC.

The rearrangement joins TRBV6-5 to TRBJ1-3; 9 nucleotides align to TRBD1. This CDR3 is 15 amino acids long. Looked up from germline, CDR1 is MNHEY and CDR2 is SVGAGI. Losses at the gene ends were 6 bases for V and 3 bases for J; bases not matched to a gene: 6. The CDR3 sequence is CASRPQGANGNTIYF. The CDR3 DNA sequence: TGTGCCAGCAGACCACAGGGGGCTAATGGAAACACCATATATTTT.

This clone was observed once. The chain recombines TRBV19 with TRBJ1-2; D is possibly TRBD1 (6 bases). V gave up 5 bases and J gave up 2 bases, with 9 bases separating them. There are 13 residues in the CDR3. Germline CDR1 and CDR2: LNHDA and SQIVND (reference sequence). The CDR3 DNA reads as TGTGCCAGTAGTTACGACAGGAACTATGGCTACACCTTC. This gives the protein CASSYDRNYGYTF.

This clone came up a few times. The chain couples TRBV7-9 to TRBJ2-7; tentative D call: TRBD2 (5 bases). The CDR3 spans 14 residues. Trimming left V 5 bases short and J 2 bases short, with 13 bases between. Germline assignment: CDR1 SEHNR and CDR2 FQNEAQ (reference sequence). CDR3 residues: CASSPSGSTYEQYF. The CDR3 DNA follows: TGTGCCAGCAGCCCATCGGGATCGACCTACGAGCAGTACTTC. Full variable domain (rest looked up from reference TRBV7-9 and TRBJ2-7): DTGVSQNPRHKITKRGQNVTFRCDPISEHNRLYWYRQTLGQGPEFLTYFQNEAQLEKSRLLSDRFSAERPKGSFSTLEIQRTEQGDSAMYLCASSPSGSTYEQYFGPGTRLTVT.

The genes are TRBV2 and TRBJ2-3; D not certain. Germline CDR1 SNHLY, CDR2 FYNNEI. Trimming cost V 7 bases and J 3 bases, with 8 bases left between them. This CDR3 comprises 12 residues. In DNA form, the CDR3 reads TGTGCCAGCATGGCGGTTACAGATACGCAGTATTTT. This codes for CASMAVTDTQYF.

This chain joins TRBV15 and TRBJ1-5; 7 bases fit TRBD1. This CDR3 spans 13 amino acids. Unmatched junction bases numbered 2, after V lost 5 bases and J lost 4 bases. Germline-derived CDR1 and CDR2 are LNHNV and YYDKDF (reference sequence). The CDR3 sequence is CATSPQGNQPQHF. For the CDR3, the DNA is TGTGCCACCAGCCCACAGGGGAATCAGCCCCAGCATTTT.

The chain combines TRBV5-6 with TRBJ1-1; D remains unclear. V lost 4 bases, J lost 6 bases, and 19 bases lay in between. Germline loops: CDR1 SGHDT, CDR2 YYEEEE. This CDR3 is 15 amino acids long. The CDR3 DNA sequence: TGTGCCAGCAGCACATTGACAAGACAAAACCCTGAAGCTTTCTTT. It encodes CASSTLTRQNPEAFF.

For the CDR3, the DNA is TGTGCCAGTAGTATATCACTAGCGGGGACCCCTCGCACAGATACGCAGTATTTT. It encodes CASSISLAGTPRTDTQYF. This chain connects TRBV19 to TRBJ2-3; 10 bases are shared with TRBD2. CDR3 length: 18 amino acids. Germline CDR1 and CDR2: LNHDA and SQIVND (reference sequence). V was clipped by 2 bases and J by 1 base; unmatched bases: 9.

Only one count was recorded for this clone. The V call is TRBV14, the J call TRBJ1-1; 10 bases are shared with TRBD1. V trimming: 8 bases; J trimming: 4 bases; junction bases outside the gene matches: 13. The CDR3 extends over 16 amino acids. The germline gives CDR1 SGHDN, CDR2 FVKESK. The CDR3 loop is CASAKIGTGVSTEAFF. CDR3 sequence (DNA): TGTGCCAGCGCCAAAATTGGGACAGGGGTCTCCACTGAAGCTTTCTTT.

CDR3 sequence (DNA): TGTGCCAGCAAAACGTCGAGGCAGCCCCAGCATTTT. It codes for CASKTSRQPQHF. The chain employs TRBV6-8 and TRBJ1-5; D uncertain. The CDR3 runs 12 residues. V was clipped by 7 bases and J by 7 bases, with 11 bases between them. CDR1 is MNHGY, CDR2 SAAAGT, per germline.

This clone is a singleton in its sample. The rearrangement links TRBV12-5 to TRBJ1-1, with D unresolved. This CDR3 spans 14 amino acids. V lost 5 bases, J lost 4 bases, and 14 bases lay in between. CDR1 is LGHNT and CDR2 is FRNRAP in the germline V gene. Here the CDR3 reads CASGPSPEGTEAFF. In nucleotides, the CDR3 is TGTGCTAGTGGTCCGTCCCCGGAGGGCACTGAAGCTTTCTTT.

Here the CDR3 DNA reads TGCGCCAGCAGCTTGGGGACTCGAAGAAATTCAGATACGCAGTATTTT. Its protein is CASSLGTRRNSDTQYF. This chain links TRBV5-1 with TRBJ2-3; D may be TRBD2 (5 bases). Trimming removed 0 bases at V and 4 bases at J, with 15 bases between. The CDR3 has 16 amino acids. CDR1 and CDR2 from the germline V gene are SGHRS and YFSETQ.